A selection of T cell receptor beta chains follows, all from one sample in a study of blood T cell repertoires in COVID-19. The repertoire was sequenced with immunoSEQ multiplex PCR; TCRdb's copy has only in-frame clones and lacks some. The sample records over 200,000 clones, 87% being singletons. Specimen: PBMCs or T cells enriched from blood (not recorded which). The receptors originated from a man aged 18 to 30 with acute COVID-19. CDR3s include the opening cysteine and the closing phenylalanine or tryptophan. Each record gives: D gene, J gene, clone size, V gene, CDR3 DNA, CDR3 protein. The D gene is left open where the match is weak. Rows give clone size only sometimes, using once, few, many, or a class for an expanded clone.

d_gene: TRBD2
j_gene: TRBJ2-1
abundance: .
v_gene: TRBV6-5
CDR3nt: TGTGCCAGCAGTTCGGGACTAGCGGGAGCTCTTGAGCAGTTCTTC
CDR3aa: CASSSGLAGALEQFF

d_gene: .
j_gene: TRBJ2-1
abundance: .
v_gene: TRBV7-9
CDR3nt: TGTGCCAGCAGCTTAGCCAAAGCCTACACGCCCCGAGGCAATGAGCAGTTCTTC
CDR3aa: CASSLAKAYTPRGNEQFF

d_gene: TRBD1
j_gene: TRBJ2-5
abundance: .
v_gene: TRBV28
CDR3nt: TGTGCCAGCAGTTCAGCCTGGGACAGCCAAGAGACCCAGTACTTC
CDR3aa: CASSSAWDSQETQYF

d_gene: .
j_gene: TRBJ2-3
abundance: .
v_gene: TRBV19
CDR3nt: TGTGCCAGTCGGGCCTCGACAGGGACTAGCACAGATACGCAGTATTTT
CDR3aa: CASRASTGTSTDTQYF

d_gene: .
j_gene: TRBJ1-2
abundance: .
v_gene: TRBV4-1
CDR3nt: TGCGCCAGCAGCCAAGGTATCCGGGTTGCCCCCTATGGCTACACCTTC
CDR3aa: CASSQGIRVAPYGYTF

d_gene: .
j_gene: TRBJ2-3
abundance: .
v_gene: TRBV6-4
CDR3nt: TGTGCCAGCAGTGACGGAGGGGATACAGATACGCAGTATTTT
CDR3aa: CASSDGGDTDTQYF

d_gene: TRBD2
j_gene: TRBJ2-7
abundance: .
v_gene: TRBV7-2
CDR3nt: TGTGCCAGCAGCACTTCACTAGCGGCCTCCTACGAGCAGTACTTC
CDR3aa: CASSTSLAASYEQYF

d_gene: .
j_gene: TRBJ1-2
abundance: .
v_gene: TRBV7-2
CDR3nt: TGTGCCAGCAGCTTAGCGGGGGGGTATATCGATGGCTACACCTTC
CDR3aa: CASSLAGGYIDGYTF

d_gene: TRBD1
j_gene: TRBJ1-5
abundance: .
v_gene: TRBV10-2
CDR3nt: TGCGCCAGCAGTTCGGGACAGACCAATCAGCCCCAGCATTTT
CDR3aa: CASSSGQTNQPQHF

d_gene: .
j_gene: TRBJ1-5
abundance: .
v_gene: TRBV30
CDR3nt: TGTGCCGGGGCCAGGGATAGCAATCAGCCCCAGCATTTT
CDR3aa: CAGARDSNQPQHF

d_gene: .
j_gene: TRBJ1-1
abundance: .
v_gene: TRBV11-2
CDR3nt: TGTGCCAGCAGCCAGGGCCGTGGTAGGGACACTGAAGCTTTCTTT
CDR3aa: CASSQGRGRDTEAFF

d_gene: .
j_gene: TRBJ1-2
abundance: once
v_gene: TRBV27
CDR3nt: TGTGCCAGCAGTTTAGGGTCGTTCGGCAGGGGATTTTATGGCTACACCTTC
CDR3aa: CASSLGSFGRGFYGYTF

d_gene: TRBD1
j_gene: TRBJ1-2
abundance: .
v_gene: TRBV28
CDR3nt: TGTGCCAGCATGAGGAGTGGGACAGGGTTAGATGGCTACACCTTC
CDR3aa: CASMRSGTGLDGYTF

d_gene: TRBD1
j_gene: TRBJ2-2
abundance: .
v_gene: TRBV9
CDR3nt: TGTGCCAGCAGCGTACAGGGGGCCGGGGAGCTGTTTTTT
CDR3aa: CASSVQGAGELFF

d_gene: .
j_gene: TRBJ1-2
abundance: once
v_gene: TRBV6-5
CDR3nt: TGTGCCAGCAGCACACAAGAAAACTATGGCTACACCTTC
CDR3aa: CASSTQENYGYTF

d_gene: .
j_gene: TRBJ2-3
abundance: .
v_gene: TRBV11-3
CDR3nt: TGTGCCAGCAGCCCTCCCCTCCTAGACACAGATACGCAGTATTTT
CDR3aa: CASSPPLLDTDTQYF

d_gene: TRBD1
j_gene: TRBJ1-1
abundance: .
v_gene: TRBV6-5
CDR3nt: TGTGCCAGCAGTTGGACAGGGGGCTTCGCTGAAGCTTTCTTT
CDR3aa: CASSWTGGFAEAFF

d_gene: TRBD2
j_gene: TRBJ2-5
abundance: .
v_gene: TRBV11-3
CDR3nt: TGTGCCAGCAAAACCGGCTGGGGGGGAGAAGAGACCCAGTACTTC
CDR3aa: CASKTGWGGEETQYF

d_gene: .
j_gene: TRBJ2-7
abundance: .
v_gene: TRBV4-3
CDR3nt: TGCGCCAGCAGCCAAGTCCGGGGAGCCTCCTACGAGCAGTACTTC
CDR3aa: CASSQVRGASYEQYF

d_gene: TRBD1
j_gene: TRBJ2-1
abundance: .
v_gene: TRBV15
CDR3nt: TGTGCCACCAGCAGATACAGGGGGATGGGGGTCTTGGATGAGCAGTTCTTC
CDR3aa: CATSRYRGMGVLDEQFF

d_gene: .
j_gene: TRBJ2-1
abundance: few
v_gene: TRBV7-8
CDR3nt: TGTGCCAGCAGCTTAGAGGGGGTGACCTACAATGAGCAGTTCTTC
CDR3aa: CASSLEGVTYNEQFF

d_gene: .
j_gene: TRBJ1-1
abundance: .
v_gene: TRBV18
CDR3nt: TGTGCCAGCTCACGAATGGAAGGGGCGACGAACACTGAAGCTTTCTTT
CDR3aa: CASSRMEGATNTEAFF

d_gene: TRBD1
j_gene: TRBJ2-1
abundance: .
v_gene: TRBV11-3
CDR3nt: TGTGCCAGCAGCCAGGGACAGGGCTCCTACAATGAGCAGTTCTTC
CDR3aa: CASSQGQGSYNEQFF

d_gene: TRBD2
j_gene: TRBJ2-1
abundance: .
v_gene: TRBV18
CDR3nt: TGTGCCAGCTCACCTACTAGCGGAGAATACAATGAGCAGTTCTTC
CDR3aa: CASSPTSGEYNEQFF

d_gene: TRBD1
j_gene: TRBJ1-1
abundance: .
v_gene: TRBV28
CDR3nt: TGTGCCAGCAGCACCTACAGGGGGAACACTGAAGCTTTCTTT
CDR3aa: CASSTYRGNTEAFF

d_gene: .
j_gene: TRBJ2-1
abundance: .
v_gene: TRBV30
CDR3nt: TGTGCCTGGAGCGGGAGTAAGTCCTACAATGAGCAGTTCTTC
CDR3aa: CAWSGSKSYNEQFF

d_gene: TRBD2
j_gene: TRBJ2-3
abundance: .
v_gene: TRBV7-2
CDR3nt: TGTGCCAGCAGCCACCGCCGAGCGGGAGCTGGCACAGATACGCAGTATTTT
CDR3aa: CASSHRRAGAGTDTQYF

d_gene: TRBD2
j_gene: TRBJ2-7
abundance: .
v_gene: TRBV7-9
CDR3nt: TGTGCCAGTGGGACTAGCGGACCCTACGAGCAGTACTTC
CDR3aa: CASGTSGPYEQYF

d_gene: TRBD1
j_gene: TRBJ2-2
abundance: .
v_gene: TRBV5-4
CDR3nt: TGTGCCAGCAGGTATACAGGGGGCAACACCGGGGAGCTGTTTTTT
CDR3aa: CASRYTGGNTGELFF

d_gene: .
j_gene: TRBJ2-3
abundance: .
v_gene: TRBV4-1
CDR3nt: TGCGCCAGCAGCCAAGGGGAGCGCCACCGCACAGATACGCAGTATTTT
CDR3aa: CASSQGERHRTDTQYF

d_gene: .
j_gene: TRBJ1-1
abundance: .
v_gene: TRBV30
CDR3nt: TGTGCCTGGAGTCGTCCGAACACTGAAGCTTTCTTT
CDR3aa: CAWSRPNTEAFF

d_gene: .
j_gene: TRBJ1-5
abundance: once
v_gene: TRBV4-1
CDR3nt: TGCGCCAGCAGCCAAAGACAAGGTTTTAATAGCAATCAGCCCCAGCATTTT
CDR3aa: CASSQRQGFNSNQPQHF

d_gene: TRBD2
j_gene: TRBJ2-7
abundance: .
v_gene: TRBV5-6
CDR3nt: TGTGCCAGCAGCCTTTCTGGGACTAGCGTCTCCTACGAGCAGTACTTC
CDR3aa: CASSLSGTSVSYEQYF

d_gene: .
j_gene: TRBJ1-4
abundance: .
v_gene: TRBV9
CDR3nt: TGTGCCAGCAGCGTAGCTCCTCAGGGTCTCAATGAAAAACTGTTTTTT
CDR3aa: CASSVAPQGLNEKLFF

d_gene: .
j_gene: TRBJ2-1
abundance: .
v_gene: TRBV28
CDR3nt: TGTGCCAGCAGTTTATCCGGCAATGAGCAGTTCTTC
CDR3aa: CASSLSGNEQFF

d_gene: TRBD2
j_gene: TRBJ2-1
abundance: .
v_gene: TRBV28
CDR3nt: TGTGCCAGCAGCTCTCCCACTAGCGGGAGTTGGGTTGAGCAGTTCTTC
CDR3aa: CASSSPTSGSWVEQFF

d_gene: .
j_gene: TRBJ1-5
abundance: .
v_gene: TRBV15
CDR3nt: TGTGCCACCAGCGGACAGCAACATCAGCCCCAGCATTTT
CDR3aa: CATSGQQHQPQHF

d_gene: .
j_gene: TRBJ1-1
abundance: .
v_gene: TRBV19
CDR3nt: TGTGCCACCAATCGGACAGTCATGAACACTGAAGCTTTCTTT
CDR3aa: CATNRTVMNTEAFF